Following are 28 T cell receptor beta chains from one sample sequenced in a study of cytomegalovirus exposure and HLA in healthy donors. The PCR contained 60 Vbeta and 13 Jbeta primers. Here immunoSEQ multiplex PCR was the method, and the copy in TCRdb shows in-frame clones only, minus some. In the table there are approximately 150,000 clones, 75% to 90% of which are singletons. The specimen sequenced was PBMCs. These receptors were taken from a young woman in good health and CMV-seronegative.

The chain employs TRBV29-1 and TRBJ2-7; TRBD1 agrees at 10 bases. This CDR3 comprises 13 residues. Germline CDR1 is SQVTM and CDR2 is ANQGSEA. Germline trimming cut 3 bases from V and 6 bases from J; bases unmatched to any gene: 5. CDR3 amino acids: CSVDRGQGTEQYF. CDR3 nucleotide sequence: TGCAGCGTTGATAGGGGACAGGGGACCGAGCAGTACTTC.

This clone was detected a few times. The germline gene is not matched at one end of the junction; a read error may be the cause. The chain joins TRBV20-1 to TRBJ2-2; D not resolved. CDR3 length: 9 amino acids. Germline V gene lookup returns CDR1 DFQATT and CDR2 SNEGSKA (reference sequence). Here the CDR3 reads CSARDPTLF. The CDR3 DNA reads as TGCAGTGCTAGAGACCCGACACTTTTT.

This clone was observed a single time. The DNA of the CDR3 is TGTGCCAGCAGAAATTCGGGGGTTGGATACGAGCAGTACTTC. It translates to CASRNSGVGYEQYF. The chain is built from TRBV28 and TRBJ2-7, with a tentative D call TRBD2 (6 bases). CDR1 is MDHEN, CDR2 SYDVKM, per germline. CDR3 length: 14 residues. V gave up 6 bases and J gave up 4 bases, with 16 bases separating them.

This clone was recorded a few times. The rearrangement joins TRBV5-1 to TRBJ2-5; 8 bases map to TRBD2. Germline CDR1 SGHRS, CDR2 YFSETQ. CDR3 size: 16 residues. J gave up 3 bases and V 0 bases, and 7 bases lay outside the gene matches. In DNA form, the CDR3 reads TGCGCCAGCAGCTTGGAGATCAGCGGGAGTAAAGAGACCCAGTACTTC. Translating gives CASSLEISGSKETQYF.

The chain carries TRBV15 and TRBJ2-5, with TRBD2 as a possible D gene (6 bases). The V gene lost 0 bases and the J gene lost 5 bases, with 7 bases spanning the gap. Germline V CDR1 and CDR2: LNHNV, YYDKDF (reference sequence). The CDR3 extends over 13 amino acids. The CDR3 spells CATSRETRETQYF. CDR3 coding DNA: TGTGCCACCAGCAGAGAGACTAGGGAGACCCAGTACTTC.

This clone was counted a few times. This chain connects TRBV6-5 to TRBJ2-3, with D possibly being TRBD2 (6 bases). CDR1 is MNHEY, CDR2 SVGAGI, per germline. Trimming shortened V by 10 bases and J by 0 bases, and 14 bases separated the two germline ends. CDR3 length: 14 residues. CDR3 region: CATETGVSTDTQYF. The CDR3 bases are TGTGCCACTGAAACGGGGGTTAGCACAGATACGCAGTATTTT.

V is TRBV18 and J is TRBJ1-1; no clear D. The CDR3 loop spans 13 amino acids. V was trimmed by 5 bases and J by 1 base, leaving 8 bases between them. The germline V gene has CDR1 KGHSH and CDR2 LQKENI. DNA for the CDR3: TGTGCCAGCTCAAACGGAGCGAACACTGAAGCTTTCTTT. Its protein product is CASSNGANTEAFF.

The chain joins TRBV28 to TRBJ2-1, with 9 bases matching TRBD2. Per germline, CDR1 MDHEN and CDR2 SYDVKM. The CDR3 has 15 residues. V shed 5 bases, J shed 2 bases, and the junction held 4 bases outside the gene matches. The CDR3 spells CASSVKREAYNEQFF. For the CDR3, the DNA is TGTGCCAGCAGTGTCAAGCGGGAGGCCTACAATGAGCAGTTCTTC.

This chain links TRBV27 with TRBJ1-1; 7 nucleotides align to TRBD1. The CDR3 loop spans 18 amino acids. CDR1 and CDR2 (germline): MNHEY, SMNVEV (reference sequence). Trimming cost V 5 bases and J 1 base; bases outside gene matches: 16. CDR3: CASSTRGVTGLPNTEAFF. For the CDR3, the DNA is TGTGCCAGCAGTACGCGCGGAGTGACAGGGCTTCCGAACACTGAAGCTTTCTTT.

CDR3 sequence reads: CASSLTGAYEQYF. The CDR3 nucleotides read TGTGCCAGCAGCTTAACGGGGGCCTACGAGCAGTACTTC. The chain combines TRBV11-2 with TRBJ2-7; D may be TRBD2 (6 bases). V lost 2 bases and J lost 2, with 7 bases in between. CDR3 size: 13 residues. Germline CDR1 reads SGHAT; CDR2 reads FQNNGV.

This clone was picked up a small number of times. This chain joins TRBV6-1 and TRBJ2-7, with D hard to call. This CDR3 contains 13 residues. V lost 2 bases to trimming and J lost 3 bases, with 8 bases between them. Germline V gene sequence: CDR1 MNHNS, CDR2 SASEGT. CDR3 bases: TGTGCCAGCAGTGAACTGGGCCTCTACGAGCAGTACTTC. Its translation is CASSELGLYEQYF.

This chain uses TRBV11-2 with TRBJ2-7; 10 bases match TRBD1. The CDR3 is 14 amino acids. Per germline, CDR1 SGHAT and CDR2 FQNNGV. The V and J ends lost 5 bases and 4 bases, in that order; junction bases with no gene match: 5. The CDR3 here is CASSRQGAGYEQYF. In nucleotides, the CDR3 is TGTGCCAGCAGCAGACAGGGGGCTGGGTACGAGCAGTACTTC.

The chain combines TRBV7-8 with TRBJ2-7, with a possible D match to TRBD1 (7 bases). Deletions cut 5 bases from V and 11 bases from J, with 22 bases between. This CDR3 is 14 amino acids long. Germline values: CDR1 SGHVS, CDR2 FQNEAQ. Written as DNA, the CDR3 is TGTGCCAGCAGCCCCAGGACAGGTCATTCGGGGGAGTACTTC. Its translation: CASSPRTGHSGEYF.

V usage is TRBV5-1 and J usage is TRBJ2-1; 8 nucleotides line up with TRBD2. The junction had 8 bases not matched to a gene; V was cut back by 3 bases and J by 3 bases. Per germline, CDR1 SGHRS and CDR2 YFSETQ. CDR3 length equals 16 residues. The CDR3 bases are TGCGCCAGCAGCTCCCGAGCGGGGGAAAACTACAATGAGCAGTTCTTC. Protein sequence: CASSSRAGENYNEQFF.

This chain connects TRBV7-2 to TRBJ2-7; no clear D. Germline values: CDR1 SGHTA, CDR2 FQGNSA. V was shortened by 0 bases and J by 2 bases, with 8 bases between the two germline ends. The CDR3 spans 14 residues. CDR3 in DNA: TGTGCCAGCAGCTTAGCGGCGGTTACCTACGAGCAGTACTTC. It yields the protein CASSLAAVTYEQYF.

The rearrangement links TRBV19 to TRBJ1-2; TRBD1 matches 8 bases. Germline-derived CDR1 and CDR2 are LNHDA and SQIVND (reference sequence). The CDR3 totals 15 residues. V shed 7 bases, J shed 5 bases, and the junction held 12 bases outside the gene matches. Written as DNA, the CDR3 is TGTGCCAGTACCCCGGGACAGGCCTTTGCATATGGCTACACCTTC. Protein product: CASTPGQAFAYGYTF.

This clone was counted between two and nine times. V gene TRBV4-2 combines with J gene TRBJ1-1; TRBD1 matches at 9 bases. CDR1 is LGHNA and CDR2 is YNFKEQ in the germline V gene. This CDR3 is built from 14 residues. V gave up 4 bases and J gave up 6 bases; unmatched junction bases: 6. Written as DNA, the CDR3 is TGTGCCAGCAGCCTAAGACAGGGGGGGGCTGAAGCTTTCTTT. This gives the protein CASSLRQGGAEAFF.

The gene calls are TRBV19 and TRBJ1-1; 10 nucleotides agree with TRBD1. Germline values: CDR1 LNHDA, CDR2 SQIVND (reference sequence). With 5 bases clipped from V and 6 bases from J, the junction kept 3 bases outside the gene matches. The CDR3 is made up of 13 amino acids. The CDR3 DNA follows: TGTGCCAGTAGTGTGACAGGGGGCCCTGAAGCTTTCTTT. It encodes CASSVTGGPEAFF. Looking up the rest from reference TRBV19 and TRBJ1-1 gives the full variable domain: DGGITQSPKYLFRKEGQNVTLSCEQNLNHDAMYWYRQDPGQGLRLIYYSQIVNDFQKGDIAEGYSVSREKKESFPLTVTSAQKNPTAFYLCASSVTGGPEAFFGQGTRLTVV.

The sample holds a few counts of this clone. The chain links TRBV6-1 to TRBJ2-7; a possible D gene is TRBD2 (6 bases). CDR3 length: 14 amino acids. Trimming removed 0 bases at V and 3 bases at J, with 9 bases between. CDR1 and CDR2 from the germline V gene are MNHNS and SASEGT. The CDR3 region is CASSEASGNYEQYF. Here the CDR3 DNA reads TGTGCCAGCAGTGAAGCTAGCGGAAACTACGAGCAGTACTTC.

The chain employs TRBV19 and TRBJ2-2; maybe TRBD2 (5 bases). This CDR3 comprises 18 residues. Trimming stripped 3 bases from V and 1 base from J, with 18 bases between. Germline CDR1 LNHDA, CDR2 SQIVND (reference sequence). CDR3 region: CASSMVGSPEGNTGELFF. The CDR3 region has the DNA TGTGCCAGTAGTATGGTGGGGTCCCCCGAGGGGAACACCGGGGAGCTGTTTTTT.

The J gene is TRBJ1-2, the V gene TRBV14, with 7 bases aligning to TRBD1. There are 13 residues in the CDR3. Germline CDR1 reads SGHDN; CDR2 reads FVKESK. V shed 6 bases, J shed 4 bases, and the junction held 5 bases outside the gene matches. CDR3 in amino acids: CASRLTGVYGYTF. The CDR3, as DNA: TGTGCCAGCAGGCTAACAGGGGTCTATGGCTACACCTTC. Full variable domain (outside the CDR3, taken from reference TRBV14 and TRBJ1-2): EAGVTQFPSHSVIEKGQTVTLRCDPISGHDNLYWYRRVMGKEIKFLLHFVKESKQDESGMPNNRFLAERTGGTYSTLKVQPAELEDSGVYFCASRLTGVYGYTFGSGTRLTVV.

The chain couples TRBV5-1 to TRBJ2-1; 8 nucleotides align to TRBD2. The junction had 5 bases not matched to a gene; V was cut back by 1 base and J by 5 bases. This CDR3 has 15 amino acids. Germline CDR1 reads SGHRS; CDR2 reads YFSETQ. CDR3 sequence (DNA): TGCGCCAGCAGCTTGCCGGCGGGGGGACACAATGAGCAGTTCTTC. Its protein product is CASSLPAGGHNEQFF.

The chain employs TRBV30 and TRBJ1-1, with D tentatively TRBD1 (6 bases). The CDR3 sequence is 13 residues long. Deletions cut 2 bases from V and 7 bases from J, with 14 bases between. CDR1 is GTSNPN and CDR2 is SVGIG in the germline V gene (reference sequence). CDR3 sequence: CAWSNEGGGEAFF. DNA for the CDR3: TGTGCCTGGAGTAATGAGGGAGGGGGTGAAGCTTTCTTT.

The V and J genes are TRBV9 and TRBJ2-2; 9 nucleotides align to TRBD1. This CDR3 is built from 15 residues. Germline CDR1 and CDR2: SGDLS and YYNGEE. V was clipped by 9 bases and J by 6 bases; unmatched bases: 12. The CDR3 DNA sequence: TGTGCCACAGCCCGGACAGGGGATTTATCCGGGGAGCTGTTTTTT. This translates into CATARTGDLSGELFF.

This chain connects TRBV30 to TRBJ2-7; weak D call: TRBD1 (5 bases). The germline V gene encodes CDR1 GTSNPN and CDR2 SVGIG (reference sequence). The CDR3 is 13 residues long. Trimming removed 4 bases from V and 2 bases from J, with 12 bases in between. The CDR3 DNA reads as TGTGCCTGGAATTTCGACAGAACCTACGAGCAGTACTTC. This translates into CAWNFDRTYEQYF.

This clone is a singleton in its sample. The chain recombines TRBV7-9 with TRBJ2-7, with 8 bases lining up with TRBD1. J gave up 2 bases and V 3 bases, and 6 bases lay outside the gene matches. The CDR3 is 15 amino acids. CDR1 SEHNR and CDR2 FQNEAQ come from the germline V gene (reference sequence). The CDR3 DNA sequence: TGTGCCAGCAGCTTCCGAGGACAGGGCCCCTACGAGCAGTACTTC. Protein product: CASSFRGQGPYEQYF.

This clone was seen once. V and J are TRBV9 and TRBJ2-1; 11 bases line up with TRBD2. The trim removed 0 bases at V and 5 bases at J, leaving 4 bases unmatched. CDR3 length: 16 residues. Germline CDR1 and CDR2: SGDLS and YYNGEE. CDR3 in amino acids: CASSVATSGEDNEQFF. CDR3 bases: TGTGCCAGCAGCGTAGCGACTAGCGGGGAGGACAATGAGCAGTTCTTC.

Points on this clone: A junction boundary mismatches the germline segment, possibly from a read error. The CDR3 reads CSSSPEGEGRGANVLTF. In DNA form, the CDR3 reads TGTTCCAGCAGCCCAGAGGGTGAGGGAAGAGGGGCCAACGTCCTGACTTTC. This chain uses TRBV7-9 with TRBJ2-6; D perhaps matches TRBD2 (5 bases). The germline V gene encodes CDR1 SEHNR and CDR2 FQNEAQ (reference sequence). CDR3 length: 17 amino acids.